This is a list of T cell receptor beta chains from one sample in a study of cytomegalovirus exposure and HLA in healthy donors. Method: immunoSEQ multiplex PCR; TCRdb's copy keeps in-frame clones and lacks some. The sample has about 110,000 clones; roughly four fifths are singletons. Material for sequencing was PBMCs. These receptors were taken from a man between 60 and 70 years old in good health and CMV-seronegative. Each CDR3 is given without its conserved first and last residue. Clone size appears in some rows only: once, few, many, or a class for an expanded clone.

len	abundance	v_gene	CDR3aa
16	.	TRBV7-2	ASSLAPGGAGGGETQY
11	.	TRBV19	ASSMMGSNTIY
12	.	TRBV7-2	ASSSWPSAYGYT
12	.	TRBV7-2	ASSLAPGGYGYT
13	.	TRBV28	ASSSSGGAKETQY
13	.	TRBV2	ASSDRGAPSQPQH
12	.	TRBV2	ASSPSPQGQPLH
12	.	TRBV11-1	ASSLEAEQETQY
13	once	TRBV6-5	ASSPRGPGNAEQY
12	.	TRBV7-2	ASSSSRGADTQY
12	.	TRBV4-3	ASSQDRGNQPQH